The TCR beta chain described here comes from a study of T cells expressing NK-cell markers. TCRdb re-called the 5' RACE reads; one entry per CDR3 protein, DNA not given. The sample has 300,000 to 450,000 distinct CDR3 sequences. CDR3 length: 16 amino acids. The TCR sequence derives from a man aged 18-70 years in good health. The rearrangement joins TRBV12-3 or TRBV12-4 to TRBJ1-5; TCRdb's D call of TRBD1 is untestable without DNA. Sequencing was carried out using blood T cells: a sorted CD56 or NKG2C T cell subset, CD4+ or CD8+ T cells, or bulk PBMC T cells (not recorded which). Here the CDR3 reads CASSLWIAGGGQPQHF.